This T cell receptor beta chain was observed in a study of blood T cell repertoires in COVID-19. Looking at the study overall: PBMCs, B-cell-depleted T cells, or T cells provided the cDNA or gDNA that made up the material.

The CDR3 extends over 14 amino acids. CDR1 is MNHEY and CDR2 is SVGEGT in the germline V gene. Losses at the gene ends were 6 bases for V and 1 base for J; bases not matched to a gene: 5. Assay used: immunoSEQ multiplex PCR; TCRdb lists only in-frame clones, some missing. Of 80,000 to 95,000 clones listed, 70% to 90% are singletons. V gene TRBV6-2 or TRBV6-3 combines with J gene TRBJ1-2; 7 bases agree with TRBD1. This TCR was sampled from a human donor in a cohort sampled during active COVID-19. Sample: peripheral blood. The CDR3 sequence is CASSQGQLNYGYTF. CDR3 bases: TGTGCCAGCAGCCAGGGACAGCTTAACTATGGCTACACCTTC.